Presented here are 29 T cell receptor beta chains from one specimen sequenced in a study of cytomegalovirus exposure and HLA in healthy donors. Some clones are missing from TCRdb's copy, which holds only in-frame ones; the method was immunoSEQ multiplex PCR. The sample records about 160,000 clones, around 96% being singletons. The sequenced sample was PBMCs. The receptors here all came from a woman under 30 in good health and CMV-seronegative.

This chain joins TRBV5-1 and TRBJ2-7, with D maybe TRBD2 (5 bases). The germline V gene has CDR1 SGHRS and CDR2 YFSETQ. V gave up 0 bases and J gave up 4 bases, with 11 bases separating them. The CDR3 totals 14 residues. This chain's CDR3 is CASSLVGAGYEQYF. CDR3 in DNA: TGCGCCAGCAGCTTGGTGGGAGCCGGTTACGAGCAGTACTTC. Based on the CDR3 plus reference TRBV5-1 and TRBJ2-7, the full variable domain is KAGVTQTPRYLIKTRGQQVTLSCSPISGHRSVSWYQQTPGQGLQFLFEYFSETQRNKGNFPGRFSGRQFSNSRSEMNVSTLELGDSALYLCASSLVGAGYEQYFGPGTRLTVT.

This clone occurred once. This chain links TRBV7-2 with TRBJ1-5, with a possible D match to TRBD1 (5 bases). The CDR3 sequence is 15 residues long. Germline V gives CDR1 SGHTA, CDR2 FQGNSA. The ends were cut back, 5 bases at V and 2 bases at J, with 13 bases in the middle. CDR3 sequence: CASSPSGGRNQPQHF. The CDR3 DNA reads TGTGCCAGCAGCCCCTCGGGGGGACGCAATCAGCCCCAGCATTTT.

This sequence joins TRBV5-1 and TRBJ2-1, with TRBD1 as a possible D gene (5 bases). This CDR3 is built from 14 residues. Germline V gene lookup returns CDR1 SGHRS and CDR2 YFSETQ. Between the trimmed V and J ends, which lost 4 bases and 8 bases, there was a span of 16 bases. CDR3 residues: CASSQARGTDEQFF. DNA of the CDR3: TGCGCCAGCAGCCAGGCAAGGGGTACAGATGAGCAGTTCTTC.

J is TRBJ1-1 and V is TRBV7-9, with TRBD1 as a possible D gene (5 bases). The CDR3 consists of 15 residues. Germline V gives CDR1 SEHNR, CDR2 FQNEAQ (reference sequence). V lost 5 bases and J 0 bases, leaving 13 bases between the germline ends. CDR3 loop: CASSARQFMNTEAFF. As DNA, the CDR3 is TGTGCCAGCAGCGCAAGACAGTTCATGAACACTGAAGCTTTCTTT.

The chain is built from TRBV15 and TRBJ1-6; 9 bases are shared with TRBD1. CDR1 and CDR2 from the germline V gene are LNHNV and YYDKDF (reference sequence). Losses at the gene ends were 0 bases for V and 2 bases for J; bases not matched to a gene: 11. The CDR3 runs to 20 residues. The CDR3 DNA sequence: TGTGCCACCAGCAGAGATAGAGGGGACAGGGTTAGGACCTATAATTCACCCCTCCACTTT. This codes for CATSRDRGDRVRTYNSPLHF. The entire variable domain, with the rest obtained from reference TRBV15 and TRBJ1-6, is as follows: DAMVIQNPRYQVTQFGKPVTLSCSQTLNHNVMYWYQQKSSQAPKLLFHYYDKDFNNEADTPDNFQSRRPNTSFCFLDIRSPGLGDTAMYLCATSRDRGDRVRTYNSPLHFGNGTRLTVT.

The chain joins TRBV6-5 to TRBJ1-2; TRBD1 matches 9 bases. Trimming took 0 bases from V and 8 from J; bases not matched to a gene: 10. The CDR3 totals 16 residues. Germline CDR1 reads MNHEY; CDR2 reads SVGAGI. For the CDR3, the DNA is TGTGCCAGCAGTTACTCGACCGGGACAGGGCGGTTGGGCTACACCTTC. It encodes CASSYSTGTGRLGYTF.

This rearrangement joins TRBV19 to TRBJ2-1; 8 bases match TRBD2. The V gene's germline CDR1 is LNHDA and CDR2 SQIVND (reference sequence). The CDR3 totals 19 residues. V lost 4 bases, J lost 0 bases, and 14 bases stayed unmatched. CDR3 residues: CASSTPAAGGPSSYNEQFF. The CDR3 coding sequence is TGTGCCAGTAGTACCCCGGCTGCGGGGGGCCCGAGCTCCTACAATGAGCAGTTCTTC.

V usage is TRBV29-1 and J usage is TRBJ1-2; 8 bases line up with TRBD1. Germline V gene lookup returns CDR1 SQVTM and CDR2 ANQGSEA. J gave up 3 bases and V 0 bases, and 3 bases lay outside the gene matches. The CDR3 length is 14 residues. This CDR3 is CSVEERDRHYGYTF. Written as DNA, the CDR3 is TGCAGCGTTGAAGAGAGGGACAGGCACTATGGCTACACCTTC.

The rearrangement uses TRBV29-1 and TRBJ2-4; TRBD1 might be the D (6 bases). V gave up 6 bases and J gave up 4 bases, with 13 bases separating them. The CDR3 consists of 13 residues. The germline gives CDR1 SQVTM, CDR2 ANQGSEA. The CDR3 nucleotides read TGCAGCGTCTTGATCCAGGGGAAAAACATTCAGTACTTC. It encodes CSVLIQGKNIQYF.

The rearrangement joins TRBV4-1 to TRBJ2-2; maybe TRBD2 (5 bases). The germline V gene has CDR1 MGHRA and CDR2 YSYEKL. Trimming cost V 1 base and J 6 bases, with 12 bases left between them. The length of the CDR3 is 15 residues. CDR3 residues: CASSQVEGRAGELFF. The CDR3 DNA is TGCGCCAGCAGCCAAGTAGAGGGAAGGGCCGGGGAGCTGTTTTTT.

The rearrangement links TRBV9 to TRBJ2-1; D is ambiguous. V dropped 0 bases and J dropped 2 bases, with 9 bases sitting between them. CDR3 size: 15 residues. The V gene's germline CDR1 is SGDLS and CDR2 YYNGEE. As DNA, the CDR3 is TGTGCCAGCAGCGTAGCGTCCCAGACCTACAATGAGCAGTTCTTC. It is translated as CASSVASQTYNEQFF.

This clone was counted a few times. V usage is TRBV11-2 and J usage is TRBJ2-7; perhaps TRBD2 as D (5 bases). This CDR3 is built from 15 residues. Germline V CDR1 and CDR2: SGHAT, FQNNGV. Trimming shortened V by 2 bases and J by 5 bases, and 16 bases separated the two germline ends. CDR3 bases: TGTGCCAGCAGCTTATTCTTAGGAGGACTCGACGAGCAGTACTTC. Protein product: CASSLFLGGLDEQYF.

The V call is TRBV5-1, the J call TRBJ2-7, with 7 bases fitting TRBD1. The CDR3 loop spans 14 amino acids. Germline CDR1 reads SGHRS; CDR2 reads YFSETQ. V lost 0 bases, J lost 3 bases, and 3 bases stayed unmatched. CDR3 amino acids: CASSLAYRGYEQYF. Here the CDR3 DNA reads TGCGCCAGCAGCTTGGCATACAGGGGCTACGAGCAGTACTTC.

The chain links TRBV7-6 to TRBJ2-1, with D maybe TRBD2 (7 bases). CDR1 and CDR2 (germline): SGHVS, FNYEAQ. The CDR3 contains 16 residues. Deletions cut 7 bases from V and 3 bases from J, with 19 bases between. The CDR3: CASTPEGGFGYNEQFF. CDR3 sequence (DNA): TGTGCCAGCACTCCCGAGGGGGGGTTTGGCTACAATGAGCAGTTCTTC.

The chain joins TRBV21-1 to TRBJ2-1; the table gives TRBD1 as D, unverified against the DNA. TRBV21-1 is an annotated pseudogene. There are 16 residues in the CDR3. DNA of the CDR3: TGTGCCAGCAGCTGGGTAACAGGGAGATCTGACAATGAGCAGTTCTTC. Protein product: CASSWVTGRSDNEQFF.

The rearrangement uses TRBV13 and TRBJ2-5; 8 bases agree with TRBD2. V lost 5 bases, J lost 0 bases, and 8 bases stayed unmatched. Germline CDR1 and CDR2: PRHDT and FYEKMQ (reference sequence). The CDR3 extends over 16 amino acids. The DNA for the CDR3 is TGTGCCAGCAGCCCTAGCGGGCCCTTGTACCAAGAGACCCAGTACTTC. This sequence encodes CASSPSGPLYQETQYF.

The rearrangement uses TRBV7-2 and TRBJ2-2; D gene ambiguous. CDR1 and CDR2 (germline): SGHTA, FQGNSA. Trimming stripped 5 bases from V and 0 bases from J, with 4 bases between. This CDR3 spans 13 amino acids. The CDR3 nucleotides read TGTGCCAGCAGCGGCCCGAACACCGGGGAGCTGTTTTTT. Protein sequence: CASSGPNTGELFF.

The rearrangement joins TRBV19 to TRBJ2-2; perhaps TRBD1 as D (6 bases). Germline V gene sequence: CDR1 LNHDA, CDR2 SQIVND (reference sequence). This CDR3 spans 14 amino acids. V shed 10 bases and J shed 2 bases, with 14 bases lying between them. For the CDR3, the DNA is TGTGCCACCTTGGACAGAGTAAACACCGGGGAGCTGTTTTTT. Encoded protein: CATLDRVNTGELFF.

The rearrangement uses TRBV5-1 and TRBJ2-1; TRBD2 agrees at 10 bases. This CDR3 spans 15 amino acids. The germline V gene encodes CDR1 SGHRS and CDR2 YFSETQ. Trimming cost V 0 bases and J 5 bases; bases outside gene matches: 2. The CDR3 DNA reads TGCGCCAGCAGCTTGGCTCTAGCGGGGGACAATGAGCAGTTCTTC. Protein: CASSLALAGDNEQFF.

J is TRBJ2-7 and V is TRBV10-3; 9 bases match TRBD1. The germline gives CDR1 ENHRY, CDR2 SYGVKD. V trimming: 2 bases; J trimming: 6 bases; junction bases outside the gene matches: 11. This CDR3 has 16 amino acids. DNA for the CDR3: TGTGCCATCAGTGAGGCCCGGGACAGGGTTTTCGGCGAGCAGTACTTC. Encoded protein: CAISEARDRVFGEQYF.

The rearrangement uses TRBV5-1 and TRBJ2-7, with D perhaps TRBD1 (6 bases). V lost 0 bases and J 3 bases, leaving 16 bases between the germline ends. The CDR3 has 16 amino acids. The V gene's germline CDR1 is SGHRS and CDR2 YFSETQ. CDR3 loop: CASSLASVGGIYEQYF. As DNA, the CDR3 is TGCGCCAGCAGCTTGGCCTCAGTAGGGGGAATCTACGAGCAGTACTTC. Drawing the rest from reference TRBV5-1 and TRBJ2-7, the complete variable domain is KAGVTQTPRYLIKTRGQQVTLSCSPISGHRSVSWYQQTPGQGLQFLFEYFSETQRNKGNFPGRFSGRQFSNSRSEMNVSTLELGDSALYLCASSLASVGGIYEQYFGPGTRLTVT.

V usage is TRBV29-1 and J usage is TRBJ1-5; the match to TRBD1 covers 7 bases. Per the germline V gene, CDR1 is SQVTM and CDR2 is ANQGSEA. The ends lost 6 bases at V and 1 base at J; junction bases unmatched: 3. This CDR3 has 13 amino acids. The CDR3: CSVQDRSNQPQHF. The CDR3 coding sequence is TGCAGCGTGCAGGACAGGAGCAATCAGCCCCAGCATTTT.

The chain recombines TRBV6-5 with TRBJ2-1; no definite D call. V was cut by 0 bases and J by 2 bases, with 11 bases left in between. The CDR3 is 16 amino acids. Germline values: CDR1 MNHEY, CDR2 SVGAGI. CDR3 DNA sequence: TGTGCCAGCAGTTACTCAAGGATGACAACCTACAATGAGCAGTTCTTC. Translated, it gives CASSYSRMTTYNEQFF.

CDR3 in amino acids: CASSAGIDTQYF. The CDR3 coding sequence is TGTGCCAGCAGCGCGGGGATAGATACGCAGTATTTT. The V gene is TRBV7-2, the J gene TRBJ2-3, with D tentatively TRBD2 (6 bases). V was pared by 5 bases and J by 5 bases, with 8 bases between. Looked up from germline, CDR1 is SGHTA and CDR2 is FQGNSA. CDR3 length: 12 residues.

This chain connects TRBV11-2 to TRBJ2-1, with 9 positions matching TRBD2. This CDR3 is 18 amino acids long. The germline gives CDR1 SGHAT, CDR2 FQNNGV. The V segment lost 2 bases and the J segment 5 bases; nucleotides outside the gene matches: 13. The CDR3 region is CASSLIWGGGEKNNEQFF. In DNA form, the CDR3 reads TGTGCCAGCAGCTTAATTTGGGGCGGGGGGGAAAAGAACAATGAGCAGTTCTTC.

J is TRBJ2-7 and V is TRBV19, with TRBD1 as a possible D gene (5 bases). CDR1 is LNHDA and CDR2 is SQIVND in the germline V gene (reference sequence). V lost 0 bases and J 3 bases, leaving 15 bases between the germline ends. This CDR3 has 16 residues. The DNA for the CDR3 is TGTGCCAGTAGTATAGAAAGTCAGGGCCGGGTCTACGAGCAGTACTTC. It translates to CASSIESQGRVYEQYF.

This clone has just one count. The rearrangement joins TRBV29-1 to TRBJ1-1, with D possibly TRBD1 on 5 matching bases. This CDR3 comprises 14 residues. Trimming removed 6 bases at V and 4 bases at J, with 18 bases between. CDR1 and CDR2 from the germline V gene are SQVTM and ANQGSEA. The CDR3 bases are TGCAGCGTCATTGGAGGGAGGGGTTCCACTGAAGCTTTCTTT. Its translation is CSVIGGRGSTEAFF.

The CDR3 nucleotides are TGCGCCAGCAGCTTCCGATGGACTAGCGGGGGTCAAGAGACCCAGTACTTC. Translation: CASSFRWTSGGQETQYF. This sequence joins TRBV5-1 and TRBJ2-5, with 13 bases lining up with TRBD2. CDR3 length equals 17 residues. Germline trimming cut 2 bases from V and 2 bases from J; bases unmatched to any gene: 6. Germline CDR1 and CDR2: SGHRS and YFSETQ.

V usage is TRBV4-1 and J usage is TRBJ2-5; 12 bases match TRBD2. V trimming: 2 bases; J trimming: 4 bases; junction bases outside the gene matches: 11. CDR3 length: 18 amino acids. Germline V gene lookup returns CDR1 MGHRA and CDR2 YSYEKL. The DNA for the CDR3 is TGCGCCAGCAGCCAAAAGATGGGACTAGCGGGTTTGTTAGAGACCCAGTACTTC. Translated: CASSQKMGLAGLLETQYF.